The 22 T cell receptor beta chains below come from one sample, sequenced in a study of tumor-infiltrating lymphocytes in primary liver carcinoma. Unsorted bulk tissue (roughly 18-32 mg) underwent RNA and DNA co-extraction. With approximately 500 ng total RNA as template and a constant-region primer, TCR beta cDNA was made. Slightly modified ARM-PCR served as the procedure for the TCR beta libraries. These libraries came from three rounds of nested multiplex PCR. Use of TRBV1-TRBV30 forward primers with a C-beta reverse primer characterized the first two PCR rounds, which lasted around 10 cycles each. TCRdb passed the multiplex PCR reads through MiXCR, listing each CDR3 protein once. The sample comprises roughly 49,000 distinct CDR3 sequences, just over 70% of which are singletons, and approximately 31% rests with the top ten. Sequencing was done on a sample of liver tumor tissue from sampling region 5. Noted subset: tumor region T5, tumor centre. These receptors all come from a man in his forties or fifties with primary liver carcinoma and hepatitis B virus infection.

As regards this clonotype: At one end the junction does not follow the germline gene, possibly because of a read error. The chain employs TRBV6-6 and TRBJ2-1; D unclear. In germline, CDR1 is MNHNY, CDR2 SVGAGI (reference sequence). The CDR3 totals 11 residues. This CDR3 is CASINHNEHFF. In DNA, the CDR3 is TGTGCCAGCATCAACCACAATGAGCACTTCTTC.

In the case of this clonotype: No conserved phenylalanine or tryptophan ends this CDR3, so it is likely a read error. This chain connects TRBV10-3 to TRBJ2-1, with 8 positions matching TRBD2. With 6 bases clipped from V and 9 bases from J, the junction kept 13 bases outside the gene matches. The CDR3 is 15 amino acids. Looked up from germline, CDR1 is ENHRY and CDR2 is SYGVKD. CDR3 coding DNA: TGTGCCATCAGCGGGGTCCCGGGACTAGTCTGTGAGCAGTTCTTA. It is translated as CAISGVPGLVCEQFL.

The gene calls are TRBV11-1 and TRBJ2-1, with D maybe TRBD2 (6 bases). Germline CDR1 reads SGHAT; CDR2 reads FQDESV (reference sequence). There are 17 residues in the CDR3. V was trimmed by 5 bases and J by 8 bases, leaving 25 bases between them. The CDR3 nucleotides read TGTGCCAGCAGCCTGGGACTGGCAGGAGAAGTTGACGATGAGCAGTTCTTC. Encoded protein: CASSLGLAGEVDDEQFF.

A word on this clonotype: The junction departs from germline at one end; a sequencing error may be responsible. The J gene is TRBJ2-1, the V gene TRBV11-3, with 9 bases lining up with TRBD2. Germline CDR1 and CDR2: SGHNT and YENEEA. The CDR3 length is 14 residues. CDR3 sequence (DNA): TGTGCCAGCAGCTCCCTAGCGGGAATGGGTGAGCAGTCCTTC. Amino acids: CASSSLAGMGEQSF.

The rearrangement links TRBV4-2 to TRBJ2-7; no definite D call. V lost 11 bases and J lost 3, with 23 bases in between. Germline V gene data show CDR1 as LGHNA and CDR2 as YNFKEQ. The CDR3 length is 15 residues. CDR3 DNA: TGTGCCGGCTGCCCCGACCTTACCCCGGGCTACGAGCAGTACTTC. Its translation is CAGCPDLTPGYEQYF.

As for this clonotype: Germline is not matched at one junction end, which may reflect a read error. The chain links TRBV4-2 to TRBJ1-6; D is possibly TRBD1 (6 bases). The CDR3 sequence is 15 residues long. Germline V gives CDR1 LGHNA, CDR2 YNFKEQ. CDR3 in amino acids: CASGRLDSENSPLYF. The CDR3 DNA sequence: TGTGCCAGTGGCCGCTTGGACAGTGAGAATTCACCCCTCTACTTT.

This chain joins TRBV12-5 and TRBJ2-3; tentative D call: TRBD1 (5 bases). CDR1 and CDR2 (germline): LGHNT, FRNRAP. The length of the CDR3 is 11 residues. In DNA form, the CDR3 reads TGTATTAGTGGCTGGGGCGATACGCAGTATTTT. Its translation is CISGWGDTQYF.

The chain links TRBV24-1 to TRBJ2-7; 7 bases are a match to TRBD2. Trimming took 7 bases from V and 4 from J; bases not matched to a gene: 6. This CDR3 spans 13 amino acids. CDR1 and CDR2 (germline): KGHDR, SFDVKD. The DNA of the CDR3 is TGTGCCACCAGACTAGAGGGAGGGTACGAGCAGTACTTC. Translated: CATRLEGGYEQYF.

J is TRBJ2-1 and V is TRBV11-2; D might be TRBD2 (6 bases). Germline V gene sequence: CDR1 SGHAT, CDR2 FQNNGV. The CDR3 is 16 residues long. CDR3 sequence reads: CVGSLDIGLTMGEQFF. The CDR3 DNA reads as TGTGTCGGCAGCTTGGATATCGGACTAACCATGGGTGAGCAGTTCTTC.

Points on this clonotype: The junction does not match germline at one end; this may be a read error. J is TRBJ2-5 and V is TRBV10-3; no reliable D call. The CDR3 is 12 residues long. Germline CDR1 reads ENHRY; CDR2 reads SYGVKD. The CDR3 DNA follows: TGTGCCACCGAAACGGACCAAGAGACCCAATACTTC. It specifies CATETDQETQYF.

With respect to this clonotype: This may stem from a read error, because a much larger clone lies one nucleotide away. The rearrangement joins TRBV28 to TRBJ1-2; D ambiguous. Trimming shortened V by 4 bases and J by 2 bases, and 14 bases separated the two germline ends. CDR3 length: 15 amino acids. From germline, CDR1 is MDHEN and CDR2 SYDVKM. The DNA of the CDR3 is TGTGCCAGCAGTTATCCCGACCGAAAAAACTATGGCTACACCTTC. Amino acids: CASSYPDRKNYGYTF.

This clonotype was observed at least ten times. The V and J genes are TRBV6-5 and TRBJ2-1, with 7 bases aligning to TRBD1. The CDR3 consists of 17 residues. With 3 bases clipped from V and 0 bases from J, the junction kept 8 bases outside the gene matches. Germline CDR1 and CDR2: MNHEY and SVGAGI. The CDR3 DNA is TGTGCCAGCAGTTATGGCATCGACAGGGTCTCCTACAATGAGCAGTTCTTC. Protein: CASSYGIDRVSYNEQFF.

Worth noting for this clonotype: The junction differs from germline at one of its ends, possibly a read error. The CDR3 loop is CDSTEPGLAFYKQCF. The CDR3 nucleotides are TGTGACAGCACCGAACCGGGACTGGCTTTTTACAAGCAGTGCTTC. The genes are TRBV12-3 or TRBV12-4 and TRBJ2-7; D perhaps matches TRBD2 (6 bases). This CDR3 has 15 residues.

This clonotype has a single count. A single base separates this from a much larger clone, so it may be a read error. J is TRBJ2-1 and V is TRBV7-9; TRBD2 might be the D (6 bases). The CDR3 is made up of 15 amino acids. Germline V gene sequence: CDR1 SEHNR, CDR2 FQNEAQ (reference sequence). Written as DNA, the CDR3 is TGTGCCAGCAGTCCCGGGGCTAGCGCCTACAGTGAGCAGTTCTTC. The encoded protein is CASSPGASAYSEQFF.

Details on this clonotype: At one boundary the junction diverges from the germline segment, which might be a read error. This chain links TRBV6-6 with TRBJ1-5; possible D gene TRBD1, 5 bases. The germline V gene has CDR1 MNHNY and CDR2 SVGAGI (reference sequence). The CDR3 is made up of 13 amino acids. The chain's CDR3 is CADQIGEGQPQHF. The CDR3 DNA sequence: TGTGCCGACCAAATAGGGGAGGGTCAGCCCCAGCATTTC.

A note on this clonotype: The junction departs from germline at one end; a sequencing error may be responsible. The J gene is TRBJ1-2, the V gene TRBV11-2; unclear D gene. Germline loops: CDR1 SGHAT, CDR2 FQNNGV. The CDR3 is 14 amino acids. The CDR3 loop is CASSPADKGYGCTF. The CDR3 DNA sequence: TGTGCCAGCAGCCCAGCCGACAAGGGCTATGGCTGCACCTTC. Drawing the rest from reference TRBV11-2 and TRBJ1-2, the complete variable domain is EAGVAQSPRYKIIEKRQSVAFWCNPISGHATLYWYQQILGQGPKLLIQFQNNGVVDDSQLPKDRFSAERLKGVDSTLKIQPAKLEDSAVYLCASSPADKGYGCTFGSGTRLTVV.

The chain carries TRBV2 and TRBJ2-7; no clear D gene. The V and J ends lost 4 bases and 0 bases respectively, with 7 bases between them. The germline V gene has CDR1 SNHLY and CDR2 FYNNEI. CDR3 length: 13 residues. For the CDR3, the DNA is TGTGCCAGCAGTGGCCAGTCCTCCTACGAGCAGTACTTC. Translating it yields CASSGQSSYEQYF.

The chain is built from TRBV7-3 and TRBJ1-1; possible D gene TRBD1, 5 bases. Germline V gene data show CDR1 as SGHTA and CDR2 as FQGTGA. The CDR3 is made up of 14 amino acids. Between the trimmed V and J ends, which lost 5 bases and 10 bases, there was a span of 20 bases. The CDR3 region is CASSPGPGPLGAFF. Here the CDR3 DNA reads TGTGCCAGCAGCCCAGGGCCGGGCCCCCTTGGAGCTTTCTTT.

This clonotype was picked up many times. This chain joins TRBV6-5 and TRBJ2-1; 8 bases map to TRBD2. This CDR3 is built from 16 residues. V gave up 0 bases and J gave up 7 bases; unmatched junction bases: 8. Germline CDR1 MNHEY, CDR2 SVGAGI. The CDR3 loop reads CASSYSTGGQGNEQFF. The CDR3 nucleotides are TGTGCCAGCAGTTACTCGACGGGAGGGCAGGGAAATGAGCAGTTCTTC.

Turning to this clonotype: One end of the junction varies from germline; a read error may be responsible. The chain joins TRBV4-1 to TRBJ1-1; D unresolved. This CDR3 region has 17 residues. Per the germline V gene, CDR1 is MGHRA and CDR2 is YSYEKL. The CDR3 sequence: CVSSQNPSRAWNTEAFF. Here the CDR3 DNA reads TGTGTCAGCAGCCAAAACCCCTCGAGGGCCTGGAACACTGAAGCTTTCTTT.

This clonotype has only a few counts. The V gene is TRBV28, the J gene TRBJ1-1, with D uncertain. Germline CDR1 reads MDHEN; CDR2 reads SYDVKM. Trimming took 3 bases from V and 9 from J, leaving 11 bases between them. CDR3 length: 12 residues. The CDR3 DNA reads TGTGCCAGCAGTTTGATCCCTATGAAAGCTTTCTTT. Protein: CASSLIPMKAFF.

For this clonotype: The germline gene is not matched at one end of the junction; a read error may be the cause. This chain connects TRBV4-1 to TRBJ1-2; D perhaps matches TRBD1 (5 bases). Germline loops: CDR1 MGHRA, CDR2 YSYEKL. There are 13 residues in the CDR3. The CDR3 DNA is TGCGCTAGCAGCCAAGTACAGGCTCATGGCTACACCTTC. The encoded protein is CASSQVQAHGYTF.